This TCR beta chain was sequenced during a study of blood T cell repertoires in COVID-19 (dated by TCRdb to the early 2020s). A note on the overall study: Samples from collaborators originated in the United States, Italy and Spain and spanned both the acute and convalescent phases of COVID-19. The prospective study material was composed of cDNA or gDNA derived from T cells, B-cell-depleted T cells, or PBMCs. Subjects who had been exposed to COVID-19, were actively infected with it, or had recovered from it provided the deeply sampled blood TCRbeta repertoires that made up the dataset. The repertoires were made available in a free public database intended to serve as a resource for research on the immune response to SARS-CoV-2. The samples were drawn from the first 160 participants of the ongoing ImmuneRACE study and from over a thousand subjects provided by 6 global collaborators. Sample metadata almost always included a de-identified subject ID, COVID-19 status, age in years and sex. Where available, HLA class I and class II types were taken from metadata supplied by the sample provider and were not determined by assay-based typing.

Whole blood was collected in K2EDTA tubes by collaborating institutions according to the institutions' own protocols. For TCRbeta analysis, collaborator samples were shipped as frozen whole blood, as isolated PBMCs, or as DNA extracted from either sample type. Paper-wide results and their limitations: The amount of clinical and demographic metadata varied by source and participant and was provided uncurated.

Comment on this clone: Its antigen specificity is not known. Qualities for individual bases were not recorded, and no much larger clone is one base off.

Sequences DFQATT (CDR1) and SNEGSKA (CDR2) are obtained from the germline V gene (reference sequence). The germline V end is reduced by 3 bases and the J end by 1 base; junction bases left unmatched: 8. From cysteine to phenylalanine, the CDR3 is 15 amino acids long. Only the CDR3 part of the read is kept: 45 bases, read in frame from the first base. TCRbeta CDR3 regions were amplified from genomic DNA by means of the immunoSEQ Assay, a bias-controlled multiplex PCR. Turning to the authors' computational methods: The number of nucleated cells in each sample was estimated by amplification of reference gene primers within the assay. To quantify the absolute abundance of each unique TCRbeta CDR3 rearrangement, sequence reads were collapsed and filtered. For each sample, productive Simpson clonality was calculated as the square root of Simpson's diversity index across productive rearrangements. TCRdb stores this immuneACCESS table with in-frame sequences only. Part of the clones is absent; in the studies checked, under half of the shortfall reflects unresolved V genes, and no reason is known for the rest. V and J calls and clone size are given by that table; D and trimming were obtained from the DNA. Across this sample there are approximately 100,000 clones, with about nine tenths seen only once. Around 10% of the sample rests with the top ten.

The rearranged chain carries TRBV20-1 and TRBJ2-5; 7 middle bases align to TRBD2. Sequencing was done on a sample of peripheral blood. This clonotype was obtained from a man in his fifties with acute or convalescent COVID-19. The CDR3 loop reads CSASQLARLQETQYF. The base sequence is TGCAGTGCTAGTCAACTAGCGAGGCTCCAAGAGACCCAGTACTTC.